Sequencing of this TCR beta chain was carried out in a study of identifying expanded T cells in peripheral blood. This CDR3 is 16 amino acids long. After removal of 1 base from V and 0 bases from J, the junction contained 3 bases not matched to a gene. In germline, CDR1 is MNHEY, CDR2 SMNVEV (reference sequence). This clone has only one observation. Assay used: immunoSEQ multiplex PCR; TCRdb lists only in-frame clones, some missing. The repertoire includes about 58,000 clones, around 90% of them detected once, and approximately 3.8% sits in the top ten. Healthy donors had no documented immune events, such as infections, while sampled.

This chain connects TRBV27 to TRBJ2-1, with 7 bases lining up with TRBD2. This clonotype was sampled from a person between 18 and 75 years old in good health. Sample: blood. CDR3 sequence: CASSLFGRASYNEQFF. CDR3 DNA: TGTGCCAGCAGTTTATTTGGGAGGGCCTCCTACAATGAGCAGTTCTTC.